One and the same sample provided the 18 T cell receptor beta chains below, sequenced in a study of T cell responses to AZD1222 COVID-19 vaccine. The method was immunoSEQ multiplex PCR; TCRdb's version includes in-frame clones alone and lacks a portion of them. The repertoire holds about 69,000 clones, roughly 83% seen once, with nearly 25% in the top ten. The input for sequencing was peripheral blood, taken 28 days after the second AZD1222 dose. These receptors all come from an adult who received the AZD1222 COVID-19 vaccine.

The rearrangement uses TRBV11-1 and TRBJ2-7, with TRBD2 identical over 8 bases. The CDR3 contains 15 residues. Germline assignment: CDR1 SGHAT and CDR2 FQDESV (reference sequence). V was clipped by 3 bases and J by 2 bases; unmatched bases: 6. CDR3 in DNA: TGTGCCAGCAGCTTTCACCGGGGGGGCCCCTACGAGCAGTACTTC. Its protein is CASSFHRGGPYEQYF.

This clone has a handful of counts. This chain uses TRBV7-9 with TRBJ2-2; a weak D match, TRBD1 (6 bases). CDR3 length equals 16 residues. The germline V gene encodes CDR1 SEHNR and CDR2 FQNEAQ (reference sequence). Between the trimmed V and J ends, which lost 4 bases and 1 base, there was a span of 13 bases. DNA of the CDR3: TGTGCCAGCAGCTCCTACCTGGACAGGAACACCGGGGAGCTGTTTTTT. It is translated as CASSSYLDRNTGELFF. Complete variable domain (other parts from reference TRBV7-9 and TRBJ2-2): DTGVSQNPRHKITKRGQNVTFRCDPISEHNRLYWYRQTLGQGPEFLTYFQNEAQLEKSRLLSDRFSAERPKGSFSTLEIQRTEQGDSAMYLCASSSYLDRNTGELFFGEGSRLTVL.

The chain has TRBV19 and TRBJ2-3, with TRBD1 identical over 7 bases. The trim removed 4 bases at V and 9 bases at J, leaving 4 bases unmatched. The CDR3 consists of 12 residues. Germline V gives CDR1 LNHDA, CDR2 SQIVND (reference sequence). The CDR3 nucleotides read TGTGCCAGTAGTAACACAGGGGTCACGCAGTATTTT. Encoded protein: CASSNTGVTQYF.

The CDR3 bases are TGTGCCAGCAGCTCACCGGGTCGATACACAGATACGCAGTATTTT. Translating it yields CASSSPGRYTDTQYF. This chain joins TRBV3-1 (or the pseudogene TRBV3-2) and TRBJ2-3, with D uncertain. The germline gives CDR1 LGHDT, CDR2 YNNKEL (reference sequence). The CDR3 loop spans 15 amino acids. V lost 5 bases to trimming and J lost 2 bases, with 14 bases between them.

This chain's CDR3 is CATSRHGARTNEKLFF. The CDR3 DNA follows: TGTGCCACCAGCAGACATGGGGCTCGGACTAATGAAAAACTGTTTTTT. The V and J genes are TRBV15 and TRBJ1-4, with a tentative D call TRBD1 (5 bases). Per the germline V gene, CDR1 is LNHNV and CDR2 is YYDKDF (reference sequence). The CDR3 covers 16 residues. V was shortened by 2 bases and J by 2 bases, with 12 bases between the two germline ends.

The chain carries TRBV18 and TRBJ2-3, with a possible D match to TRBD1 (6 bases). V lost 0 bases, J lost 5 bases, and 15 bases lay in between. There are 16 residues in the CDR3. Germline-derived CDR1 and CDR2 are KGHSH and LQKENI. The chain's CDR3 is CASSPPVGQLLDTQYF. In nucleotides, the CDR3 is TGTGCCAGCTCACCACCCGTCGGACAGCTTTTAGATACGCAGTATTTT.

The chain uses TRBV5-1 and TRBJ1-5, with D possibly TRBD1 on 5 matching bases. In germline, CDR1 is SGHRS, CDR2 YFSETQ. The CDR3 sequence is 15 residues long. Trimming removed 0 bases at V and 1 base at J, with 8 bases between. DNA for the CDR3: TGCGCCAGCAGCTTGGCAGGGTTGAGCAATCAGCCCCAGCATTTT. It codes for CASSLAGLSNQPQHF.

The chain links TRBV5-4 to TRBJ1-2, with D possibly TRBD1 on 5 matching bases. The CDR3 length is 13 residues. V dropped 2 bases and J dropped 8 bases, with 13 bases sitting between them. In germline, CDR1 is SGHNT, CDR2 YYREEE (reference sequence). The CDR3, as DNA: TGTGCCAGCAGCTTCGGGGCGGGAGGGGGCTACACCTTC. It yields the protein CASSFGAGGGYTF.

This clone is a singleton in its sample. This rearrangement joins TRBV19 to TRBJ2-5, with D perhaps assigned TRBD1 or TRBD2 (5 bases each). V lost 9 bases to trimming and J lost 2 bases, with 19 bases between them. Per the germline V gene, CDR1 is LNHDA and CDR2 is SQIVND (reference sequence). CDR3 length: 15 amino acids. CDR3 protein: CASGEGLAFQETQYF. The CDR3 region has the DNA TGTGCCAGCGGCGAGGGGCTAGCCTTTCAAGAGACCCAGTACTTC.

This chain joins TRBV5-5 and TRBJ2-7; tentatively, D is TRBD2 (6 bases). Deletions cut 4 bases from V and 2 bases from J, with 16 bases between. The CDR3 consists of 15 residues. Germline lookup yields CDR1 SGHKS and CDR2 YYEKEE (reference sequence). The CDR3 sequence: CASSPGVGQPYEQYF. The CDR3, as DNA: TGTGCCAGCAGCCCGGGGGTTGGGCAACCCTACGAGCAGTACTTC.

The genes are TRBV5-4 and TRBJ2-1, with 9 bases lining up with TRBD2. The CDR3 totals 15 residues. V gave up 3 bases and J gave up 4 bases; unmatched junction bases: 5. Germline assignment: CDR1 SGHNT and CDR2 YYREEE (reference sequence). CDR3 bases: TGTGCCAGCAGCTCATTAGCGGGAGAATACAATGAGCAGTTCTTC. It specifies CASSSLAGEYNEQFF.

Points on this clone: Additional DNA sequences in this sample encode the identical CDR3. V is TRBV3-1 (or the pseudogene TRBV3-2) and J is TRBJ2-7, with a weak D call TRBD1 (5 bases). CDR1 is LGHDT and CDR2 is YNNKEL in the germline V gene (reference sequence). Trimming took 4 bases from V and 2 from J, leaving 15 bases between them. The CDR3 is 15 residues long. In DNA form, the CDR3 reads TGTGCCAGCAGCCCAAACACAGACAGTACCTACGAGCAGTACTTC. Protein: CASSPNTDSTYEQYF.

This rearrangement joins TRBV6-5 to TRBJ1-2; TRBD1 aligns across 7 bases. There are 15 residues in the CDR3. Per the germline V gene, CDR1 is MNHEY and CDR2 is SVGAGI. J gave up 7 bases and V 3 bases, and 11 bases lay outside the gene matches. CDR3 sequence reads: CASSYSSRQGGGYTF. In DNA form, the CDR3 reads TGTGCCAGCAGTTATTCCTCCAGACAGGGTGGTGGCTACACCTTC.

The chain recombines TRBV18 with TRBJ1-1; D is unclear. CDR3 length: 15 amino acids. Germline V gene data show CDR1 as KGHSH and CDR2 as LQKENI. The V end lost 1 base, the J end lost 1 base, and 10 bases lay between the germline ends. CDR3 coding DNA: TGTGCCAGCTCACCACGTGGGGTGGAGAACACTGAAGCTTTCTTT. It is translated as CASSPRGVENTEAFF. The entire variable domain, with the rest obtained from reference TRBV18 and TRBJ1-1, is as follows: NAGVMQNPRHLVRRRGQEARLRCSPMKGHSHVYWYRQLPEEGLKFMVYLQKENIIDESGMPKERFSAEFPKEGPSILRIQQVVRGDSAAYFCASSPRGVENTEAFFGQGTRLTVV.

J is TRBJ2-7 and V is TRBV25-1; weak D call: TRBD2 (5 bases). The V gene's germline CDR1 is MGHDK and CDR2 SYGVNS. This CDR3 spans 14 amino acids. V gave up 2 bases and J gave up 0 bases, with 8 bases separating them. The CDR3 spells CASSESGSSYEQYF. The DNA for the CDR3 is TGTGCCAGCAGTGAAAGTGGGAGCTCCTACGAGCAGTACTTC.

The chain links TRBV12-3 or TRBV12-4 to TRBJ2-7; 10 nucleotides align to TRBD2. The length of the CDR3 is 13 residues. The J segment lost 6 bases and the V segment lost 8 bases, leaving 7 bases of the junction unmatched. CDR3 sequence: CASRVAGGTEQYF. CDR3 in DNA: TGTGCCAGCCGGGTAGCGGGGGGAACCGAGCAGTACTTC.

The chain joins TRBV6-5 to TRBJ2-5; the D gene is possibly TRBD1 (5 bases). Trimming took off 6 bases at V and 4 bases at J, with 12 bases between the two ends. CDR1 and CDR2 (germline): MNHEY, SVGAGI. The CDR3 is 13 residues long. CDR3 coding DNA: TGTGCCAGCAGGGGGCGAGTTGTAGAGACCCAGTACTTC. Amino acid sequence: CASRGRVVETQYF.

CDR3 residues: CASSEARGGAEAFF. CDR3 sequence (DNA): TGTGCCAGCAGTGAAGCGCGCGGCGGGGCAGAAGCTTTCTTT. The chain uses TRBV2 and TRBJ1-1; the D gene is possibly TRBD1 (5 bases). The CDR3 covers 14 residues. Germline V gene sequence: CDR1 SNHLY, CDR2 FYNNEI. V gave up 0 bases and J gave up 8 bases, with 13 bases separating them.